This T cell receptor (beta chain) originates from a study of regulatory and conventional T cells in breast cancer. Each CDR3 protein gets one entry after TCRdb re-called the PCR reads with MiXCR. The table has 15,000 or so distinct CDR3 sequences, approximately 35% seen once. Germline V gives CDR1 SNHLY, CDR2 FYNNEI. The CDR3 totals 16 residues. The J segment lost 5 bases and the V segment lost 8 bases, leaving 13 bases of the junction unmatched. Sequencing was carried out using conventional T cells from blood. The gene calls are TRBV2 and TRBJ2-2; 8 nucleotides align to TRBD2. This sequence was found in a female donor in good health. The CDR3: CASGGQSGRDTGELFF. Written as DNA, the CDR3 is TGTGCCAGCGGGGGGCAAAGCGGGAGAGATACCGGGGAGCTGTTTTTT.